This passage covers 8 T cell receptor beta chains from one sample sequenced in a study of blood T cell repertoires in COVID-19. The data were produced by immunoSEQ multiplex PCR, yet TCRdb's version contains in-frame clones alone and is incomplete. This table holds around 230,000 clones, around 89% found once. The source material was PBMCs or T cells enriched from blood (not recorded which). Source of these receptors: a woman between 40 and 55 years old with acute COVID-19.

V and J are TRBV5-1 and TRBJ1-4; D call uncertain. The CDR3 spans 14 residues. Trimming shortened V by 4 bases and J by 6 bases, and 13 bases separated the two germline ends. Germline values: CDR1 SGHRS, CDR2 YFSETQ. This CDR3 reads CASSLIVSDEKLFF. The CDR3 coding sequence is TGCGCCAGCAGCCTAATTGTGAGTGATGAAAAACTGTTTTTT.

J is TRBJ1-5 and V is TRBV12-3 or TRBV12-4; D unclear. This CDR3 spans 13 amino acids. The V end lost 3 bases, the J end lost 4 bases, and 7 bases lay between the germline ends. This CDR3 reads CASSFAANQPQHF. CDR3 DNA sequence: TGTGCCAGCAGTTTTGCCGCGAATCAGCCCCAGCATTTT.

Only one count was recorded for this clone. The rearrangement uses TRBV10-3 and TRBJ1-2; no definite D call. Germline CDR1 and CDR2: ENHRY and SYGVKD. The CDR3 sequence is 20 residues long. Trimming stripped 0 bases from V and 0 bases from J, with 23 bases between. The CDR3 bases are TGTGCCATCAGTGAGTCTTTAGGGCGGGTCACCCATTTAGCTAACTATGGCTACACCTTC. As protein: CAISESLGRVTHLANYGYTF.

The chain uses TRBV10-3 and TRBJ1-6; D is uncertain. Germline V gene data show CDR1 as ENHRY and CDR2 as SYGVKD. This CDR3 has 14 amino acids. The V and J ends lost 10 bases and 5 bases respectively, with 15 bases between them. CDR3 in amino acids: CATTRRVDNSPLHF. For the CDR3, the DNA is TGTGCCACTACCCGACGGGTCGATAATTCACCCCTCCACTTT.

The chain recombines TRBV18 with TRBJ2-2, with 7 bases matching TRBD2. The CDR3 covers 18 residues. The V segment lost 0 bases and the J segment 2 bases; nucleotides outside the gene matches: 9. Looked up from germline, CDR1 is KGHSH and CDR2 is LQKENI. The CDR3 loop reads CASSPPRGGGPNTGELFF. DNA of the CDR3: TGTGCCAGCTCACCACCGCGCGGCGGGGGACCAAACACCGGGGAGCTGTTTTTT.

The J gene is TRBJ2-7, the V gene TRBV5-4; TRBD1 might be the D (5 bases). V lost 2 bases to trimming and J lost 4 bases, with 7 bases between them. The CDR3 extends over 12 amino acids. Germline assignment: CDR1 SGHNT and CDR2 YYREEE (reference sequence). The CDR3 bases are TGTGCCAGCAGCTTACCAGGGTACGAGCAGTACTTC. Its translation is CASSLPGYEQYF. Filled out from reference TRBV5-4 and TRBJ2-7, the complete variable domain reads ETGVTQSPTHLIKTRGQQVTLRCSSQSGHNTVSWYQQALGQGPQFIFQYYREEENGRGNFPPRFSGLQFPNYSSELNVNALELDDSALYLCASSLPGYEQYFGPGTRLTVT.

As concerns this clone: This CDR3 is also generated by other DNA sequences in the sample. CDR3 nucleotide sequence: TGCGCCAGCAGCCAAGATCGGGCGGGAGGCACTGAAGCTTTCTTT. Residues: CASSQDRAGGTEAFF. This chain links TRBV4-3 with TRBJ1-1; D not resolved. V was pared by 0 bases and J by 4 bases, with 12 bases between. CDR3 length: 15 amino acids. Germline lookup yields CDR1 LGHNA and CDR2 YSLEER.

The chain combines TRBV19 with TRBJ1-6; weak D call: TRBD1 (6 bases). V was cut by 4 bases and J by 6 bases, with 13 bases left in between. Germline CDR1 reads LNHDA; CDR2 reads SQIVND (reference sequence). This CDR3 is built from 15 residues. Here the CDR3 reads CASSTFDRFNSPLHF. CDR3 nucleotide sequence: TGTGCCAGTAGTACCTTCGACAGGTTTAATTCACCCCTCCACTTT.